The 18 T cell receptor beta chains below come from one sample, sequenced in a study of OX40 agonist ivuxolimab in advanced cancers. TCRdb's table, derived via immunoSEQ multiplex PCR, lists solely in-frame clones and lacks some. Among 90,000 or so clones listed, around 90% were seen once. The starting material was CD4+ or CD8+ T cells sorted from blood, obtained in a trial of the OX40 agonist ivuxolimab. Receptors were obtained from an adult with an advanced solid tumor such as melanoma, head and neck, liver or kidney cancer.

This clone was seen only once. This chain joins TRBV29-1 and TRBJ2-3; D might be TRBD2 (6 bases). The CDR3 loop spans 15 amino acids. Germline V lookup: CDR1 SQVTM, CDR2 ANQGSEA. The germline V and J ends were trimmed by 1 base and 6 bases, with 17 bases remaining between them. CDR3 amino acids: CSVEGVGLWADTQYF. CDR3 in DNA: TGCAGCGTTGAAGGGGTGGGACTCTGGGCGGATACGCAGTATTTT.

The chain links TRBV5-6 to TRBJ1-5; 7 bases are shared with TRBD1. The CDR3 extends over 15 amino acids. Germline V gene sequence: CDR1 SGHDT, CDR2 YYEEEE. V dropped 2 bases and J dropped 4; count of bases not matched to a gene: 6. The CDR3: CASSLGWGQNQPQHF. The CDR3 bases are TGTGCCAGCAGCTTAGGCTGGGGACAGAATCAGCCCCAGCATTTT.

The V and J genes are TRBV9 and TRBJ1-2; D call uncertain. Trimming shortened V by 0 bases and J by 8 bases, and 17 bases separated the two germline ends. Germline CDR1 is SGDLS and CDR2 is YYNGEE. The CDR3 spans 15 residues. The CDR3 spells CASSVASTDLFGYTF. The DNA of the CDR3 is TGTGCCAGCAGCGTAGCTAGTACGGATTTGTTCGGCTACACCTTC.

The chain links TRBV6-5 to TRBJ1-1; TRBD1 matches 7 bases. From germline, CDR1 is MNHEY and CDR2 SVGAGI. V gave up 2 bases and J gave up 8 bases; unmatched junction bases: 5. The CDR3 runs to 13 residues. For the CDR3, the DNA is TGTGCCAGCAGTTACGGAGGGGGACAGGAAGCTTTCTTT. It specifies CASSYGGGQEAFF.

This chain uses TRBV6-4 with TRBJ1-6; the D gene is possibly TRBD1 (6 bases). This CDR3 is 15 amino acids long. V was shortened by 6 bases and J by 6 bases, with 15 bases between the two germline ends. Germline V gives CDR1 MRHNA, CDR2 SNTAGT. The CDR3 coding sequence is TGTGCCAGCAGAAACGAACAGGGCGCTAATTCACCCCTCCACTTT. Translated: CASRNEQGANSPLHF.

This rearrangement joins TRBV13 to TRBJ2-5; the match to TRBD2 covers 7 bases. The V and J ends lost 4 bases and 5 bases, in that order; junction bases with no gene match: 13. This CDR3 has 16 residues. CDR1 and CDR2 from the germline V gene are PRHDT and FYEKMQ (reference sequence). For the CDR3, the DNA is TGTGCCAGCAGCTCGCCGCAGGAGCGGGGTGCCGAGACCCAGTACTTC. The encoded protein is CASSSPQERGAETQYF.

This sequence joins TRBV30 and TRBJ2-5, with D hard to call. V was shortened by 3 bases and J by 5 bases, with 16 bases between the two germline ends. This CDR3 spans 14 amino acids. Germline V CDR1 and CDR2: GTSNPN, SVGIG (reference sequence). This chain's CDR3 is CAWRPEVMWETQYF. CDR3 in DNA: TGTGCCTGGAGGCCGGAAGTCATGTGGGAGACCCAGTACTTC.

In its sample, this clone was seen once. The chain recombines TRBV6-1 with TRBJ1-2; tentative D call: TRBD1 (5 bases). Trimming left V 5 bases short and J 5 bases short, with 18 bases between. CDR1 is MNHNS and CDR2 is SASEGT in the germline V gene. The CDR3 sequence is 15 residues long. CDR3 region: CASSPLAGLAYGYTF. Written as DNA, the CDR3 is TGTGCCAGCAGTCCCCTTGCGGGGCTAGCGTATGGCTACACCTTC.

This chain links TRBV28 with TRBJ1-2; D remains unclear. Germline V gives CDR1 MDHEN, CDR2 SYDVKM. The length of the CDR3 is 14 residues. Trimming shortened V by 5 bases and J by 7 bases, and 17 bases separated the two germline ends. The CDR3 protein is CASSPPTPLPGYTF. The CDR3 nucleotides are TGTGCCAGCAGTCCCCCGACTCCCCTCCCTGGCTACACCTTC.

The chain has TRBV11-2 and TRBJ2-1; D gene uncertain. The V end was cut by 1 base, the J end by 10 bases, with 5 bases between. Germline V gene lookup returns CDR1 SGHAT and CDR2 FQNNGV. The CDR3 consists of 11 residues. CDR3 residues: CASSLGMEQFF. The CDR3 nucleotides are TGTGCCAGCAGCTTAGGGATGGAGCAGTTCTTC. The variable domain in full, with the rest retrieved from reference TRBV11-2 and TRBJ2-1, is EAGVAQSPRYKIIEKRQSVAFWCNPISGHATLYWYQQILGQGPKLLIQFQNNGVVDDSQLPKDRFSAERLKGVDSTLKIQPAKLEDSAVYLCASSLGMEQFFGPGTRLTVL.

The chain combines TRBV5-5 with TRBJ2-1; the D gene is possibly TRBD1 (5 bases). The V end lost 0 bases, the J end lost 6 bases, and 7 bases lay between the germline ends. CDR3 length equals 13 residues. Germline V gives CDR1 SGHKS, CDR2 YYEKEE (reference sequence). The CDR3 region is CASSLGDSNEQFF. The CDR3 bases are TGTGCCAGCAGCTTGGGAGACAGCAATGAGCAGTTCTTC.

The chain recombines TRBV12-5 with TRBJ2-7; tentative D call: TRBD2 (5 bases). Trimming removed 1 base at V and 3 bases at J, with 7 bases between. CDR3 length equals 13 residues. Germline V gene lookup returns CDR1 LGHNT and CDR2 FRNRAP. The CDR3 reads CASGLAGYYEQYF. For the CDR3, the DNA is TGTGCTAGTGGTTTGGCGGGGTACTACGAGCAGTACTTC.

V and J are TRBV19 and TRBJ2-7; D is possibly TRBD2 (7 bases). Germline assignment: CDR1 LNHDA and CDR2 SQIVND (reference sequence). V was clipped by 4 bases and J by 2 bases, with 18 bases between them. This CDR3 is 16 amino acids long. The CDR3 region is CASSKLRGPKTYEQYF. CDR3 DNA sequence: TGTGCCAGTAGTAAATTGCGGGGGCCTAAAACCTACGAGCAGTACTTC.

As DNA, the CDR3 is TGCGCCAGCAGCCTGGTGGGACTAGGGAGCTCCTACGAGCAGTACTTC. This translates into CASSLVGLGSSYEQYF. The chain carries TRBV5-1 and TRBJ2-7; 8 nucleotides agree with TRBD2. CDR3 length: 16 residues. Germline V gene sequence: CDR1 SGHRS, CDR2 YFSETQ. Germline trimming cut 4 bases from V and 0 bases from J; bases unmatched to any gene: 9.

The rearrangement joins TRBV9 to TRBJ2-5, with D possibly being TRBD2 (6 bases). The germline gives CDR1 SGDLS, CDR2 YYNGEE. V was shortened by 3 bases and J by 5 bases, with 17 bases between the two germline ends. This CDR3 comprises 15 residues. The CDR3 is CASSASGTLLETQYF. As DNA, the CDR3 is TGTGCCAGCAGCGCCTCCGGGACTTTACTGGAGACCCAGTACTTC. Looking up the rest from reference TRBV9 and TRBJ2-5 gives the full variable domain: DSGVTQTPKHLITATGQRVTLRCSPRSGDLSVYWYQQSLDQGLQFLIQYYNGEERAKGNILERFSAQQFPDLHSELNLSSLELGDSALYFCASSASGTLLETQYFGPGTRLLVL.

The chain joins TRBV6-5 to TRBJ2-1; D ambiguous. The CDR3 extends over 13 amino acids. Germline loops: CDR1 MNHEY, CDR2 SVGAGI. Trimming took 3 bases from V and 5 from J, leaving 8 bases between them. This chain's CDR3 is CASSYNTDNEQFF. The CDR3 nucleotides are TGTGCCAGCAGTTATAACACAGACAATGAGCAGTTCTTC.

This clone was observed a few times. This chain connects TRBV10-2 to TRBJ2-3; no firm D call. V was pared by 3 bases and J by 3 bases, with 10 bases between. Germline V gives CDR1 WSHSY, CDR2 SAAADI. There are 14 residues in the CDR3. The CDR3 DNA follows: TGCGCCAGCAGTGAACCCGGGTTAACAGATACGCAGTATTTT. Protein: CASSEPGLTDTQYF.

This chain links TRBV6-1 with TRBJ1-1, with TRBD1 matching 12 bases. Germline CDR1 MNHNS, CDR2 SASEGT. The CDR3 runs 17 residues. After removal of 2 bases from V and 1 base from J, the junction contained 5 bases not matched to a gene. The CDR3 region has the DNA TGTGCCAGCAGTGAATGGGACAGGGGGCAGAGGAACACTGAAGCTTTCTTT. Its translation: CASSEWDRGQRNTEAFF.